Sequencing of this TCR beta chain was carried out in a study of shared clonotypes between healthy human individuals. The assay was immunoSEQ multiplex PCR, and TCRdb's table has in-frame clones only and misses some. Of 600,000 or so clones detected, nearly 98% appear once; the ten largest clones hold 0.25% to 0.35%. Regarding the study as a whole: The authors expected sequencing depth to affect clonotype sharing among donors. A handful of donors had around 5.2% of their naive CD4 clonotypes in common. Generation probability values for non-shared clonotypes were lower than those for clonotypes shared by all four donors. The study drew on few donors, limiting represented genetic and exposure-history diversity.

A word on this clone: The antigen remains undetermined.

CD45RO negativity and positive selection for CCR7 defined naive CD8 cells, a population that excluded terminally differentiated effector memory CD45RA+ cells. This CDR3 contains 15 residues. Trimming removed 4 bases from V and 8 bases from J; junction bases left unmatched: 11. The germline gives CDR1 SGHDN, CDR2 FVKESK. The clonotype comes from a young man in good health. The sequencing sample was made of naive CD8+ T cells sorted from blood. The rearrangement links TRBV14 to TRBJ2-1; 7 bases match TRBD2. The CDR3 bases are TGTGCCAGCAGCCTGAGGCGGGAGACAGTCGATGAGCAGTTCTTC. Translated: CASSLRRETVDEQFF.